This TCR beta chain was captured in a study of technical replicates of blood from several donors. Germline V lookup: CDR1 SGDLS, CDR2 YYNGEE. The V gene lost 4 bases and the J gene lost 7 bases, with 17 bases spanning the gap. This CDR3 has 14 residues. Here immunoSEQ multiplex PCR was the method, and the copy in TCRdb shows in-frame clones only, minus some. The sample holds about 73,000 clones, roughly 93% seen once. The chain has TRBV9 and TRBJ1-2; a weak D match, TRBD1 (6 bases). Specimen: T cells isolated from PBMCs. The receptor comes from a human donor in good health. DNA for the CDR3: TGTGCCAGCAGCTTCGAGTCAGGGGATTTTGGCTACACCTTC. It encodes CASSFESGDFGYTF.